This T cell receptor (beta chain) was found in a study of blood T cells in healthy people across ages. A J-beta primer mix and a sample-barcoded 5' primer were used in a second PCR of roughly 7 to 12 cycles. TCRdb called the 5' RACE reads again in MiXCR, with one record for every CDR3 protein. The table shows over a million distinct CDR3 sequences, with less than 45% occurring only once. This clonotype showed up just a few times. With 2 bases removed from V and 4 bases from J, the gap between germline ends came to 15 bases. Germline V lookup: CDR1 MGHRA, CDR2 YSYEKL. The CDR3 is 15 amino acids. Material: blood. The chain uses TRBV4-1 and TRBJ2-7, with D unclear. This clonotype was sampled from a woman under 30 in good health. The CDR3 spells CASSQPTRGVYEQYF. The CDR3 nucleotides are TGCGCCAGCAGCCAACCGACCCGAGGTGTGTACGAGCAGTACTTC.